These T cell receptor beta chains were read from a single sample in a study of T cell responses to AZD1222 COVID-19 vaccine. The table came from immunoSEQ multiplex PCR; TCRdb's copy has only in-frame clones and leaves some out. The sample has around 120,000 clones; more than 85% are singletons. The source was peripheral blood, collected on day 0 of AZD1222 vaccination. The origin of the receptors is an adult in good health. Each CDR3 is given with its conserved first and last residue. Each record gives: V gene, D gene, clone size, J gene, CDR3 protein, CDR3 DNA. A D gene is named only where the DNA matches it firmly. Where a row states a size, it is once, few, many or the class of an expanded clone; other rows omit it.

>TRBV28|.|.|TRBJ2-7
CASSFHTGKYEQYF
TGTGCCAGCAGTTTTCATACAGGGAAGTACGAGCAGTACTTC
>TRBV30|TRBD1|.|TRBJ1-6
CAWTPPGQGNSPLHF
TGTGCCTGGACTCCACCGGGACAGGGTAATTCACCCCTCCACTTT
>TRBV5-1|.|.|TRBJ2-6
CASSLHPATDSPGANVLTF
TGCGCCAGCAGCTTGCATCCAGCTACCGATTCTCCGGGGGCCAACGTCCTGACTTTC
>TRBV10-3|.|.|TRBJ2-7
CAISDSPEGSYEQYF
TGTGCCATCAGTGACTCTCCAGAGGGCTCCTACGAGCAGTACTTC
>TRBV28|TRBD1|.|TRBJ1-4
CASSGQDLNEKLFF
TGTGCCAGCAGCGGACAGGACCTTAATGAAAAACTGTTTTTT
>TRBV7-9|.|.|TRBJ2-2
CASSLGGYYAGELFF
TGTGCCAGCAGCTTAGGTGGATATTATGCCGGGGAGCTGTTTTTT
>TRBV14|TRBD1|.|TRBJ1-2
CASSQDQGTGPGYTF
TGTGCCAGCAGCCAAGATCAAGGGACAGGGCCTGGCTACACCTTC
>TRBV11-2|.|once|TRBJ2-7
CASSLDYPAAYEQYF
TGTGCCAGCAGCTTAGATTATCCAGCCGCCTACGAGCAGTACTTC
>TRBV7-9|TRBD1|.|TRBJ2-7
CASSTSLRGGQGFHEQYF
TGTGCCAGCAGCACATCGCTTAGGGGGGGACAGGGTTTCCACGAGCAGTACTTC
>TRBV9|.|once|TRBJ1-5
CASSETASNQPQHF
TGTGCCAGCAGCGAGACAGCTAGCAATCAGCCCCAGCATTTT
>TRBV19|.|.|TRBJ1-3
CASSGLSGNTIYF
TGTGCCAGTAGTGGTTTATCGGGAAACACCATATATTTT
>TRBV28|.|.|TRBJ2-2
CASSLELQLGTGELFF
TGTGCCAGCAGTCTGGAGCTACAGTTAGGCACCGGGGAGCTGTTTTTT
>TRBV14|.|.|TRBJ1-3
CASSQAGSSGNTIYF
TGTGCCAGCAGCCAGGCGGGGTCCTCTGGAAACACCATATATTTT
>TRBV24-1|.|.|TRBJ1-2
CATSDFGRVSGYTF
TGTGCCACCAGTGATTTCGGCAGGGTAAGTGGCTACACCTTC
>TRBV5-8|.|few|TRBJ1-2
CASSLSQNGYTF
TGTGCCAGCAGCTTGAGTCAGAATGGCTACACCTTC
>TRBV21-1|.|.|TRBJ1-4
CASSESWHSNATNEKLFF
TGTGCCAGCAGCGAAAGTTGGCACAGTAATGCAACTAATGAAAAACTGTTTTTT
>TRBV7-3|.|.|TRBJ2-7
CASTDPVGADPYEQYF
TGTGCCAGCACCGACCCCGTTGGGGCCGACCCCTACGAGCAGTACTTC
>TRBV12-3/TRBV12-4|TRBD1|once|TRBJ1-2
CASKTGDGYTF
TGTGCCAGCAAAACAGGGGATGGCTACACCTTC
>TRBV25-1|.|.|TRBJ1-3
CASSPTGSGNTIYF
TGTGCCAGCTCCCCGACAGGCTCTGGAAACACCATATATTTT
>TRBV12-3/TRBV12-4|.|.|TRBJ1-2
CASSPGDWGYTF
TGTGCCAGCAGCCCCGGGGATTGGGGCTACACCTTC
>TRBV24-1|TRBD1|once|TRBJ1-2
CATRQGSENGYTF
TGTGCCACTCGACAGGGTTCTGAGAATGGCTACACCTTC
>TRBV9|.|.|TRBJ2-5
CASSVEEGRHETQYF
TGTGCCAGCAGCGTAGAGGAGGGGCGACATGAGACCCAGTACTTC